One sample yielded the 19 T cell receptor beta chains listed below, sequenced in a study of shared clonotypes between healthy human individuals. TCRdb's table, derived via immunoSEQ multiplex PCR, lists solely in-frame clones and lacks some. The sample carries fewer than 1.6 million clones, approximately 98.5% recorded once. What was sequenced was naive CD4+ T cells sorted from blood. Subset defined: CD45RA+ positively selected. The receptors were sampled from a man aged 25-40 years in good health.

The genes are TRBV5-1 and TRBJ2-2; possibly TRBD2 for D (6 bases). Trimming cost V 1 base and J 7 bases, with 14 bases left between them. Germline CDR1 and CDR2: SGHRS and YFSETQ. The CDR3 spans 15 residues. The CDR3 nucleotides read TGCGCCAGCAGCTTGTTGAAGTGGGAGGTCGGGGAGCTGTTTTTT. Amino acids: CASSLLKWEVGELFF.

This sequence joins TRBV7-6 and TRBJ2-5, with 15 bases identical to TRBD2. Germline CDR1 and CDR2: SGHVS and FNYEAQ. J gave up 6 bases and V 1 base, and 9 bases lay outside the gene matches. The CDR3 consists of 18 residues. CDR3 DNA: TGTGCCAGCAGCTTAGAAAGGACTAGCGGGAGGGTTAGGCAGACCCAGTACTTC. Residues: CASSLERTSGRVRQTQYF. Drawing the rest from reference TRBV7-6 and TRBJ2-5, the complete variable domain is GAGVSQSPRYKVTKRGQDVALRCDPISGHVSLYWYRQALGQGPEFLTYFNYEAQQDKSGLPNDRFSAERPEGSISTLTIQRTEQRDSAMYRCASSLERTSGRVRQTQYFGPGTRLLVL.

V is TRBV19 and J is TRBJ1-1; perhaps TRBD1 as D (6 bases). In germline, CDR1 is LNHDA, CDR2 SQIVND (reference sequence). Trimming removed 3 bases from V and 1 base from J, with 9 bases in between. The CDR3 loop spans 14 amino acids. The chain's CDR3 is CASSIQGRNTEAFF. The CDR3 DNA reads TGTGCCAGTAGTATTCAGGGGCGGAACACTGAAGCTTTCTTT.

The rearrangement uses TRBV9 and TRBJ2-1; 10 nucleotides line up with TRBD2. After removal of 4 bases from V and 4 bases from J, the junction contained 5 bases not matched to a gene. Per germline, CDR1 SGDLS and CDR2 YYNGEE. The CDR3 has 15 residues. In DNA form, the CDR3 reads TGTGCCAGCAGCACTAGCGGGACGGGGTACAATGAGCAGTTCTTC. Protein: CASSTSGTGYNEQFF.

This clone was detected only once. This rearrangement joins TRBV29-1 to TRBJ1-4, with a possible D match to TRBD1 (5 bases). CDR3 length: 15 residues. Germline V gives CDR1 SQVTM, CDR2 ANQGSEA. Trimming removed 4 bases from V and 7 bases from J, with 19 bases in between. This CDR3 reads CSVGVPGLGPEKLFF. In DNA form, the CDR3 reads TGCAGCGTTGGGGTGCCGGGACTTGGACCTGAAAAACTGTTTTTT.

The genes are TRBV6-5 and TRBJ1-2, with D possibly being TRBD1 (5 bases). The germline V gene has CDR1 MNHEY and CDR2 SVGAGI. V lost 6 bases to trimming and J lost 0 bases, with 8 bases between them. The length of the CDR3 is 13 residues. The CDR3 loop reads CASRQTANYGYTF. CDR3 in DNA: TGTGCCAGCAGACAGACAGCTAACTATGGCTACACCTTC.

The chain combines TRBV5-1 with TRBJ2-7, with TRBD2 matching over 10 bases. The CDR3 extends over 17 amino acids. Germline V gives CDR1 SGHRS, CDR2 YFSETQ. With V trimmed by 2 bases and J by 6 bases, 14 bases remained unmatched. The CDR3 here is CASSLTPRLAGASEQYF. CDR3 in DNA: TGCGCCAGCAGCTTAACCCCACGGCTAGCGGGAGCCTCCGAGCAGTACTTC.

The J gene is TRBJ2-3, the V gene TRBV28; 15 bases align to TRBD2. Germline CDR1 reads MDHEN; CDR2 reads SYDVKM. J gave up 0 bases and V 6 bases, and 10 bases lay outside the gene matches. CDR3 length equals 19 residues. Here the CDR3 DNA reads TGTGCCAGCAGCCCCATAGGGACTAGCGGGAGGACTAGCACAGATACGCAGTATTTT. It encodes CASSPIGTSGRTSTDTQYF.

With respect to this clone: The junction departs from the called germline gene at one end, perhaps through a read error. The chain combines TRBV5-1 with TRBJ2-3; 10 bases fit TRBD2. This CDR3 is 21 amino acids long. Germline V gene sequence: CDR1 SGHRS, CDR2 YFSETQ. The CDR3 here is CASSLDHRAFRAGGPEDSQYF. CDR3 nucleotide sequence: TGCGCCAGCAGCTTGGATCACAGGGCCTTTCGAGCGGGAGGGCCGGAAGATTCGCAGTATTTT.

Concerning this clone: The same CDR3 arises from other DNA sequences in this sample as well. The gene calls are TRBV9 and TRBJ2-1; D gene ambiguous. Trimming left V 0 bases short and J 0 bases short, with 7 bases between. This CDR3 contains 15 residues. Germline loops: CDR1 SGDLS, CDR2 YYNGEE. CDR3 in amino acids: CASSVGASSYNEQFF. The CDR3 bases are TGTGCCAGCAGCGTAGGGGCCAGCTCCTACAATGAGCAGTTCTTC.

As regards this clone: This sample includes further DNA sequences coding for the same CDR3. V gene TRBV28 combines with J gene TRBJ2-3; D remains unclear. Trimming stripped 2 bases from V and 4 bases from J, with 7 bases between. The CDR3 spans 13 residues. Germline V CDR1 and CDR2: MDHEN, SYDVKM. This CDR3 is CASSLRVPDTQYF. In nucleotides, the CDR3 is TGTGCCAGCAGTTTACGGGTGCCAGATACGCAGTATTTT.

The genes are TRBV25-1 and TRBJ1-2, with 7 bases aligning to TRBD1. The V gene end was trimmed by 8 bases and the J gene end by 4 bases; junction bases not matched to a gene: 13. CDR1 and CDR2 (germline): MGHDK, SYGVNS. This CDR3 has 15 amino acids. CDR3 amino acids: CASRGQGEPFYGYTF. CDR3 coding DNA: TGTGCCAGCCGCGGGCAGGGGGAGCCTTTCTATGGCTACACCTTC.

This chain connects TRBV2 to TRBJ2-1; possibly TRBD1 for D (5 bases). The V gene lost 2 bases and the J gene lost 4 bases, with 9 bases spanning the gap. The CDR3 is 14 amino acids. CDR1 and CDR2 from the germline V gene are SNHLY and FYNNEI. CDR3 nucleotides: TGTGCCAGCAGTGAAAGGACAAGGTACAATGAGCAGTTCTTC. Residues: CASSERTRYNEQFF.

The chain employs TRBV11-2 and TRBJ2-2, with D perhaps TRBD1 or TRBD2 (5 bases each). Trimming stripped 1 base from V and 0 bases from J, with 9 bases between. Per germline, CDR1 SGHAT and CDR2 FQNNGV. The CDR3 sequence is 16 residues long. CDR3 DNA: TGTGCCAGCAGCTTAGTCCAGGGACCGAACACCGGGGAGCTGTTTTTT. The encoded protein is CASSLVQGPNTGELFF.

On this clone: The identical CDR3 is also encoded by other nucleotide sequences in the sample. The chain uses TRBV6-1 and TRBJ2-7; TRBD2 matches at 12 bases. V dropped 4 bases and J dropped 2; count of bases not matched to a gene: 3. CDR3 size: 15 residues. Per germline, CDR1 MNHNS and CDR2 SASEGT. CDR3: CASSVGLAGTYEQYF. Here the CDR3 DNA reads TGTGCCAGCAGTGTAGGACTAGCGGGAACCTACGAGCAGTACTTC.

J is TRBJ2-7 and V is TRBV6-5; D not resolved. With 0 bases removed from V and 2 bases from J, the gap between germline ends came to 8 bases. The length of the CDR3 is 14 residues. Germline CDR1 MNHEY, CDR2 SVGAGI. The CDR3 nucleotides read TGTGCCAGCAGTTACTCTACCCGGGCCTACGAGCAGTACTTC. This encodes CASSYSTRAYEQYF.

The chain carries TRBV18 and TRBJ2-5; 11 bases fit TRBD1. Per the germline V gene, CDR1 is KGHSH and CDR2 is LQKENI. The CDR3 contains 12 residues. The ends lost 8 bases at V and 5 bases at J; junction bases unmatched: 1. This CDR3 is CASRDRGETQYF. CDR3 DNA sequence: TGTGCCAGCCGGGACAGGGGGGAGACCCAGTACTTC.

V and J are TRBV2 and TRBJ1-2; perhaps TRBD1 as D (5 bases). The CDR3 runs 13 residues. The ends were cut back, 10 bases at V and 2 bases at J, with 14 bases in the middle. Germline V gene lookup returns CDR1 SNHLY and CDR2 FYNNEI. CDR3 in DNA: TGTGCCACCAACAGGAGGCCGAACTATGGCTACACCTTC. Residues: CATNRRPNYGYTF.

The rearrangement joins TRBV11-2 to TRBJ1-4; D ambiguous. This CDR3 is 13 amino acids long. V shed 3 bases and J shed 4 bases, with 6 bases lying between them. CDR1 is SGHAT and CDR2 is FQNNGV in the germline V gene. In nucleotides, the CDR3 is TGTGCCAGCAGCTTGGGGATTAATGAAAAACTGTTTTTT. Encoded protein: CASSLGINEKLFF.